These 26 T cell receptor beta chains originate from one sample sequenced in a study of blood T cell repertoires in COVID-19 (dated by TCRdb to the early 2020s). Libraries were prepared through the immunoSEQ multiplex PCR assay. TCRdb obtained this table from immuneACCESS and retained in-frame rearrangements with V and J assigned. These tables miss some clones; where compared with another copy, unresolved V genes account for less than half of the shortfall, and the remainder is unexplained. Present in this sample are fewer than 350,000 clones, 80% to 95% of which were seen just once. The top ten hold 6.5% to 8% of the sample. The sequencing input was peripheral blood. These receptors were collected from a woman between 25 and 40 years old with COVID-19, enrolled during active disease.

This rearrangement joins TRBV27 to TRBJ2-2, with a weak D call TRBD2 (7 bases). V was pared by 6 bases and J by 5 bases, with 19 bases between. The CDR3 covers 16 residues. The germline CDR1 and CDR2 sequences are MNHEY and SMNVEV (reference sequence). CDR3 nucleotides: TGTGCCAGCAGGACGCGGGGGCGGGAGTCGACCGGGGAGCTGTTTTTT. This sequence encodes CASRTRGRESTGELFF.

The V call is TRBV7-2, the J call TRBJ2-3; D call uncertain. V lost 0 bases, J lost 6 bases, and 10 bases lay in between. Germline loops: CDR1 SGHTA, CDR2 FQGNSA. The CDR3 sequence is 14 residues long. The chain's CDR3 is CASSLAMTGDTQYF. Here the CDR3 DNA reads TGTGCCAGCAGCTTAGCTATGACTGGGGATACGCAGTATTTT. Drawing the rest from reference TRBV7-2 and TRBJ2-3, the complete variable domain is GAGVSQSPSNKVTEKGKDVELRCDPISGHTALYWYRQSLGQGLEFLIYFQGNSAPDKSGLPSDRFSAERTGGSVSTLTIQRTQQEDSAVYLCASSLAMTGDTQYFGPGTRLTVL.

Here the CDR3 reads CASSILASGLMQYF. The CDR3, as DNA: TGTGCCAGCAGCATACTAGCGTCAGGCTTGATGCAGTACTTC. This sequence joins TRBV7-2 and TRBJ2-7; 7 bases match TRBD2. Trimming at V came to 5 bases and at J to 9 bases, leaving 13 bases not matched to a gene. There are 14 residues in the CDR3. The germline CDR1 and CDR2 sequences are SGHTA and FQGNSA.

The chain combines TRBV27 with TRBJ1-1, with unresolved D. Germline-derived CDR1 and CDR2 are MNHEY and SMNVEV (reference sequence). This CDR3 spans 12 amino acids. The V and J ends lost 7 bases and 2 bases respectively, with 8 bases between them. CDR3 DNA: TGTGCCAGCAACCCCCTAAACACTGAAGCTTTCTTT. It translates to CASNPLNTEAFF.

The chain has TRBV5-8 and TRBJ2-3, with 11 positions matching TRBD2. The CDR3 totals 17 residues. J lost 3 bases, V lost 0 bases, and 6 bases had no gene match. Germline CDR1 is SGHTS and CDR2 is YDEGEE. CDR3 region: CASSLGLAGFFTDTQYF. The CDR3 region has the DNA TGTGCCAGCAGCTTGGGACTAGCGGGATTTTTTACAGATACGCAGTATTTT.

The V and J genes are TRBV30 and TRBJ1-5; a possible D gene is TRBD1 (6 bases). The CDR3 loop spans 13 amino acids. The germline gives CDR1 GTSNPN, CDR2 SVGIG (reference sequence). The V end lost 1 base, the J end lost 6 bases, and 10 bases lay between the germline ends. CDR3 amino acids: CAWSGGQTQPQHF. Written as DNA, the CDR3 is TGTGCCTGGAGTGGTGGACAGACTCAGCCCCAGCATTTT.

The chain joins TRBV3-1 (or the pseudogene TRBV3-2) to TRBJ1-4, with D unclear. The CDR3 sequence is 14 residues long. CDR1 is LGHDT, CDR2 YNNKEL, per germline (reference sequence). V dropped 1 base and J dropped 5 bases, with 8 bases sitting between them. This CDR3 reads CASSQGHTNEKLFF. Written as DNA, the CDR3 is TGTGCCAGCAGCCAAGGACATACGAATGAAAAACTGTTTTTT.

J is TRBJ2-1 and V is TRBV30; perhaps TRBD1 as D (5 bases). CDR1 is GTSNPN and CDR2 is SVGIG in the germline V gene (reference sequence). The CDR3 extends over 13 amino acids. V lost 0 bases and J lost 7, with 10 bases in between. As DNA, the CDR3 is TGTGCCTGGAGTGTACAGGTTGTGAATGAGCAGTTCTTC. It translates to CAWSVQVVNEQFF.

The V gene is TRBV30, the J gene TRBJ1-3; D remains ambiguous. The V end lost 0 bases, the J end lost 3 bases, and 6 bases lay between the germline ends. The CDR3 contains 13 residues. CDR1 and CDR2 (germline): GTSNPN, SVGIG (reference sequence). The CDR3 region has the DNA TGTGCCTGGAGTGTAACTGATGGAAACACCATATATTTT. It translates to CAWSVTDGNTIYF.

The rearrangement uses TRBV4-1 and TRBJ2-7; possible D gene TRBD2, 5 bases. V dropped 3 bases and J dropped 2 bases, with 14 bases sitting between them. The germline gives CDR1 MGHRA, CDR2 YSYEKL. The CDR3 spans 15 residues. CDR3 protein: CASSQATEAPYEQYF. The CDR3 DNA reads as TGCGCCAGCAGCCAGGCCACGGAGGCTCCCTACGAGCAGTACTTC.

CDR3 bases: TGTGCCAGCAGGAAATCCGGACAGGGGGCTCGTTTCACCATATATTTT. This translates into CASRKSGQGARFTIYF. The rearrangement joins TRBV28 to TRBJ1-3; 11 bases line up with TRBD1. The CDR3 spans 16 residues. From germline, CDR1 is MDHEN and CDR2 SYDVKM. The trim removed 6 bases at V and 9 bases at J, leaving 13 bases unmatched.

This clone was observed a single time. The gene calls are TRBV12-5 and TRBJ2-2; 7 nucleotides agree with TRBD1. CDR1 is LGHNT and CDR2 is FRNRAP in the germline V gene. The CDR3 is 16 amino acids. Trimming removed 7 bases from V and 0 bases from J; junction bases left unmatched: 8. In nucleotides, the CDR3 is TGTGCTAGTGCCCTTGGGGACAGCACGAACACCGGGGAGCTGTTTTTT. Translation: CASALGDSTNTGELFF. Full variable domain (outside the CDR3, taken from reference TRBV12-5 and TRBJ2-2): DARVTQTPRHKVTEMGQEVTMRCQPILGHNTVFWYRQTMMQGLELLAYFRNRAPLDDSGMPKDRFSAEMPDATLATLKIQPSEPRDSAVYFCASALGDSTNTGELFFGEGSRLTVL.

The rearrangement uses TRBV10-3 and TRBJ1-6; 8 bases map to TRBD1. CDR3 size: 14 residues. Germline V lookup: CDR1 ENHRY, CDR2 SYGVKD. J was trimmed by 9 bases and V by 2 bases; bases with no gene match: 3. CDR3 in DNA: TGTGCCATCAGTGAGGACAGGGGCTCTTCACCCCTCCACTTT. This codes for CAISEDRGSSPLHF.

For the CDR3, the DNA is TGTGCCAGCTCACGAGCGACAGGGGGCGGTAATTCACCCCTCCACTTT. This translates into CASSRATGGGNSPLHF. The genes are TRBV18 and TRBJ1-6; 10 nucleotides agree with TRBD1. The CDR3 loop spans 16 amino acids. Losses at the gene ends were 4 bases for V and 6 bases for J; bases not matched to a gene: 6. Germline V gives CDR1 KGHSH, CDR2 LQKENI. Filled out from reference TRBV18 and TRBJ1-6, the complete variable domain reads NAGVMQNPRHLVRRRGQEARLRCSPMKGHSHVYWYRQLPEEGLKFMVYLQKENIIDESGMPKERFSAEFPKEGPSILRIQQVVRGDSAAYFCASSRATGGGNSPLHFGNGTRLTVT.

The chain joins TRBV2 to TRBJ2-5, with 7 positions matching TRBD2. V gave up 4 bases and J gave up 7 bases; unmatched junction bases: 9. The CDR3 length is 14 residues. CDR1 SNHLY and CDR2 FYNNEI come from the germline V gene. In DNA form, the CDR3 reads TGTGCCAGCAGTGGGGACTATGCGACTGGGACCCAGTACTTC. The encoded protein is CASSGDYATGTQYF.

This sequence joins TRBV7-3 and TRBJ2-1; 8 bases are a match to TRBD2. Germline values: CDR1 SGHTA, CDR2 FQGTGA. V shed 5 bases and J 5 bases; nucleotides not matched to a gene: 5. The CDR3 sequence is 14 residues long. The CDR3 protein is CASSGTSGDNEQFF. The CDR3 bases are TGTGCCAGCAGCGGGACTAGTGGGGACAATGAGCAGTTCTTC.

This clone was seen once. The rearrangement links TRBV18 to TRBJ2-7; D may be TRBD1 (6 bases). Germline assignment: CDR1 KGHSH and CDR2 LQKENI. This CDR3 has 14 residues. V was clipped by 1 base and J by 3 bases, with 10 bases between them. CDR3 DNA sequence: TGTGCCAGCTCACCACTACAGGGAGTCTACGAGCAGTACTTC. It yields the protein CASSPLQGVYEQYF. The whole variable domain, filled in from reference TRBV18 and TRBJ2-7, reads NAGVMQNPRHLVRRRGQEARLRCSPMKGHSHVYWYRQLPEEGLKFMVYLQKENIIDESGMPKERFSAEFPKEGPSILRIQQVVRGDSAAYFCASSPLQGVYEQYFGPGTRLTVT.

The chain employs TRBV3-1 (or the pseudogene TRBV3-2) and TRBJ1-4; perhaps TRBD1 as D (5 bases). V lost 2 bases, J lost 8 bases, and 9 bases lay in between. In germline, CDR1 is LGHDT, CDR2 YNNKEL (reference sequence). This CDR3 comprises 13 residues. The CDR3 reads CASSQMAGEKLFF. CDR3 nucleotide sequence: TGTGCCAGCAGCCAAATGGCAGGGGAAAAACTGTTTTTT.

In nucleotides, the CDR3 is TGTGCCAGCAGAGGGACAGGGGCAGATACGCAGTATTTT. Translation: CASRGTGADTQYF. The chain combines TRBV6-5 with TRBJ2-3; 10 bases fit TRBD1. Germline CDR1 and CDR2: MNHEY and SVGAGI. The CDR3 runs to 13 residues. V lost 6 bases, J lost 4 bases, and 1 base stayed unmatched.

The CDR3 reads CATSIGGDGNQPQHF. DNA for the CDR3: TGTGCCACCAGCATTGGGGGGGACGGTAATCAGCCCCAGCATTTT. This rearrangement joins TRBV15 to TRBJ1-5; D is possibly TRBD1 (5 bases). CDR3 size: 15 residues. The V end was cut by 4 bases, the J end by 4 bases, with 14 bases between. The germline gives CDR1 LNHNV, CDR2 YYDKDF (reference sequence).

This clone was seen a single time. The chain employs TRBV30 and TRBJ1-5; TRBD1 might be the D (6 bases). Trimming pared 0 bases from V and 5 bases from J, leaving 14 bases between. CDR3 length equals 15 residues. Germline CDR1 reads GTSNPN; CDR2 reads SVGIG (reference sequence). CDR3 amino acids: CAWSVHSSGDQPQHF. The CDR3 DNA reads as TGTGCCTGGAGTGTACATTCGTCAGGGGATCAGCCCCAGCATTTT.

The CDR3 is CASSFLPGGREWNTQYF. The CDR3 DNA follows: TGTGCCAGCAGTTTTCTACCGGGGGGGCGGGAGTGGAATACGCAGTATTTT. The chain has TRBV28 and TRBJ2-3; 8 bases match TRBD2. V dropped 3 bases and J dropped 7; count of bases not matched to a gene: 15. The CDR3 consists of 17 residues. CDR1 is MDHEN, CDR2 SYDVKM, per germline.

This clone occurred a few times. This chain connects TRBV11-2 to TRBJ2-1; TRBD2 agrees at 11 bases. This CDR3 has 17 residues. The V gene's germline CDR1 is SGHAT and CDR2 FQNNGV. V shed 4 bases and J 3 bases; nucleotides not matched to a gene: 8. For the CDR3, the DNA is TGTGCCAGCAGCTCGACGGGACTAGCGGTTTTCTACAATGAGCAGTTCTTC. It specifies CASSSTGLAVFYNEQFF.

The chain carries TRBV5-1 and TRBJ2-7; 10 nucleotides agree with TRBD2. CDR1 and CDR2 (germline): SGHRS, YFSETQ. The CDR3 contains 18 residues. Trimming cost V 0 bases and J 3 bases; bases outside gene matches: 12. CDR3 protein: CASSLDQREGRGDYEQYF. Here the CDR3 DNA reads TGCGCCAGCAGCTTGGATCAGCGGGAGGGCCGGGGGGACTACGAGCAGTACTTC.

The chain couples TRBV7-3 to TRBJ2-5, with D possibly TRBD2 on 6 matching bases. V lost 5 bases and J 4 bases, leaving 20 bases between the germline ends. CDR3 length: 16 amino acids. From germline, CDR1 is SGHTA and CDR2 FQGTGA. The CDR3 here is CASSLKGWGDGETQYF. In DNA, the CDR3 is TGTGCCAGCAGCCTCAAAGGATGGGGGGATGGAGAGACCCAGTACTTC.

The rearrangement links TRBV28 to TRBJ2-5; D uncertain. CDR3 length: 15 amino acids. The germline V and J ends were trimmed by 1 base and 2 bases, with 11 bases remaining between them. Germline lookup yields CDR1 MDHEN and CDR2 SYDVKM. The CDR3 here is CASSLLAGLQETQYF. Here the CDR3 DNA reads TGTGCCAGCAGTTTATTGGCAGGCTTACAAGAGACCCAGTACTTC.